A single sample gave rise to the 12 T cell receptor beta chains below, sequenced in a study of CD8 T cells in Susac syndrome. Reverse transcription of about 0.5 to 1 ug RNA used random hexamers. One entry per CDR3 protein results from TCRdb running MiXCR on the immunoSEQ multiplex PCR reads. The table has about 120,000 distinct CDR3 sequences, roughly 94% seen once; the top ten hold about 0.27%. Source material: CD8+ T cells from PBMCs. The receptors stem from a human donor with Susac syndrome.

V and J are TRBV2 and TRBJ2-3; 8 nucleotides match TRBD1. This CDR3 region has 15 residues. V lost 6 bases, J lost 0 bases, and 5 bases stayed unmatched. Germline V gene lookup returns CDR1 SNHLY and CDR2 FYNNEI. The CDR3 reads CASRKTGASTDTQYF. DNA for the CDR3: TGTGCCAGCAGAAAGACAGGGGCAAGCACAGATACGCAGTATTTT.

The chain's CDR3 is CASSFRGQNYGYTF. As DNA, the CDR3 is TGTGCCAGCAGCTTTAGGGGGCAGAACTATGGCTACACCTTC. The chain couples TRBV5-6 to TRBJ1-2; 7 bases are a match to TRBD1. V shed 2 bases, J shed 2 bases, and the junction held 3 bases outside the gene matches. CDR1 is SGHDT, CDR2 YYEEEE, per germline. CDR3 length: 14 residues.

The gene calls are TRBV12-3 or TRBV12-4 and TRBJ1-2; D ambiguous. The V and J ends lost 3 bases and 3 bases respectively, with 11 bases between them. CDR3 length: 14 residues. The CDR3 nucleotides read TGTGCCAGCAGTTTCGGGGTTCGGGACTATGGCTACACCTTC. Its protein is CASSFGVRDYGYTF.

V is TRBV25-1 and J is TRBJ1-2; no firm D call. This CDR3 is 14 amino acids long. Trimming took 1 base from V and 5 from J, leaving 11 bases between them. Germline V gene sequence: CDR1 MGHDK, CDR2 SYGVNS. The CDR3 region is CASSEWEVRYGYTF. In nucleotides, the CDR3 is TGTGCCAGCAGTGAATGGGAAGTTCGGTATGGCTACACCTTC.

This chain joins TRBV6-1 and TRBJ1-6; 7 bases fit TRBD1. V trimming: 10 bases; J trimming: 4 bases; junction bases outside the gene matches: 13. The germline V gene encodes CDR1 MNHNS and CDR2 SASEGT. The CDR3 is 16 amino acids. The CDR3 spells CATYNVGGGYNSPLHF. The CDR3 nucleotides are TGTGCCACATATAACGTAGGGGGCGGATATAATTCACCCCTCCACTTT.

The rearrangement uses TRBV7-9 and TRBJ2-7; perhaps TRBD1 as D (5 bases). The V and J ends lost 8 bases and 6 bases respectively, with 17 bases between them. This CDR3 has 13 residues. Per germline, CDR1 SEHNR and CDR2 FQNEAQ (reference sequence). CDR3 amino acids: CASGSSWGGEQYF. The CDR3, as DNA: TGTGCCAGCGGATCCTCGTGGGGCGGCGAGCAGTACTTC.

The chain has TRBV4-1 and TRBJ1-2; 12 nucleotides line up with TRBD1. From germline, CDR1 is MGHRA and CDR2 YSYEKL. V was pared by 3 bases and J by 8 bases, with 7 bases of the junction left unmatched. This CDR3 is built from 15 residues. CDR3 in DNA: TGCGCCAGCAGCCAGGGACAGGGGGCCGTGGAGGGCTACACCTTC. Translation gives CASSQGQGAVEGYTF.

The gene calls are TRBV2 and TRBJ2-2; D not resolved. The germline CDR1 and CDR2 sequences are SNHLY and FYNNEI. This CDR3 has 12 residues. V shed 8 bases and J shed 7 bases, with 11 bases lying between them. The CDR3 DNA follows: TGTGCCAGCCTAGAACAAAACGGGGAGCTGTTTTTT. Its protein product is CASLEQNGELFF.

The V call is TRBV15, the J call TRBJ1-5; the D is unclear. Germline-derived CDR1 and CDR2 are LNHNV and YYDKDF (reference sequence). V lost 0 bases and J lost 3, with 9 bases in between. The CDR3 is 15 amino acids. The CDR3 region has the DNA TGTGCCACCAGCAGAGATTTTAAGGTCAATCAGCCCCAGCATTTT. This sequence encodes CATSRDFKVNQPQHF.

V and J are TRBV20-1 and TRBJ2-7; D is ambiguous. Germline values: CDR1 DFQATT, CDR2 SNEGSKA (reference sequence). The germline V and J ends were trimmed by 3 bases and 0 bases, with 9 bases remaining between them. The length of the CDR3 is 13 residues. The CDR3 DNA sequence: TGCAGTGCTAGGCCAGAGTCCTCCTACGAGCAGTACTTC. It encodes CSARPESSYEQYF.

The V call is TRBV5-1, the J call TRBJ1-1, with D possibly TRBD1 on 5 matching bases. CDR3 size: 14 residues. Trimming left V 0 bases short and J 4 bases short, with 10 bases between. The germline CDR1 and CDR2 sequences are SGHRS and YFSETQ. CDR3 loop: CASSLDLGGTEAFF. For the CDR3, the DNA is TGCGCCAGCAGCTTGGACCTGGGGGGCACTGAAGCTTTCTTT.

This rearrangement joins TRBV6-1 to TRBJ2-7, with D unclear. There are 15 residues in the CDR3. Trimming stripped 1 base from V and 3 bases from J, with 13 bases between. CDR1 MNHNS and CDR2 SASEGT come from the germline V gene. The CDR3 sequence: CASSEEIGINYEQYF. Here the CDR3 DNA reads TGTGCCAGCAGTGAAGAGATAGGGATCAACTACGAGCAGTACTTC.